One and the same sample provided the 27 T cell receptor beta chains below, sequenced in a study of T cells in Graves' hyperthyroidism and ophthalmopathy. Researchers amplified the TCR beta CDR3 regions from RNA transcripts. When the TCR CDR3 underwent first-round RT-PCR, the HTBI primer set was used. From the multiplex PCR reads, TCRdb called clonotypes with MiXCR, one entry per CDR3 protein. The sample contains some 460,000 distinct CDR3 sequences, approximately 15% of which appear only once. Sequenced material: blood. These receptors all stem from a woman between 18 and 29 years old with Graves' hyperthyroidism.

This clonotype was counted ten times or more. The gene calls are TRBV6-1 and TRBJ1-1; 7 bases fit TRBD1. Trimming at V came to 7 bases and at J to 0 bases, leaving 11 bases not matched to a gene. The germline gives CDR1 MNHNS, CDR2 SASEGT. This CDR3 is built from 16 residues. CDR3 in DNA: TGTGCCAGCAAGGGTGCTCGGACAGGATTGAACACTGAAGCTTTCTTT. Residues: CASKGARTGLNTEAFF.

This clonotype was seen at least ten times. The chain employs TRBV29-1 and TRBJ2-7; D is undetermined. The CDR3 length is 15 residues. Germline assignment: CDR1 SQVTM and CDR2 ANQGSEA. Trimming cost V 4 bases and J 0 bases, with 16 bases left between them. In DNA, the CDR3 is TGCAGCGTTGTAATTGGGCAGGTCAACTCCTACGAGCAGTACTTC. Translation: CSVVIGQVNSYEQYF.

Concerning this clonotype: A read error may explain this, as a much larger clone is one base away. The rearrangement links TRBV6-1 to TRBJ2-3; 8 nucleotides agree with TRBD2. From germline, CDR1 is MNHNS and CDR2 SASEGT. The CDR3 loop spans 15 amino acids. The CDR3: CASSGVGRDTGTQYF. For the CDR3, the DNA is TGTGCCAGCAGTGGGGTCGGGAGGGACACAGGTACGCAGTATTTT.

This clonotype appeared many times. V and J are TRBV18 and TRBJ1-1; no clear D. CDR3 size: 14 residues. The V end was cut by 3 bases, the J end by 0 bases, with 8 bases between. From germline, CDR1 is KGHSH and CDR2 LQKENI. Written as DNA, the CDR3 is TGTGCCAGCTCACCTCCGGATATGAACACTGAAGCTTTCTTT. Protein product: CASSPPDMNTEAFF.

This clonotype appeared a few times. At one end, the junction sequence differs from germline, possibly due to a read error. This chain uses TRBV27 with TRBJ1-1; D not resolved. The CDR3 is made up of 15 amino acids. Germline CDR1 MNHEY, CDR2 SMNVEV (reference sequence). The CDR3, as DNA: TGTGCCAACAGTCTCCGACCGTCGTCGAACACTGAAGCTTTCTTT. Its translation: CANSLRPSSNTEAFF.

This chain uses TRBV18 with TRBJ2-7, with 7 bases matching TRBD2. CDR1 is KGHSH, CDR2 LQKENI, per germline. Losses at the gene ends were 1 base for V and 4 bases for J; bases not matched to a gene: 10. The length of the CDR3 is 16 residues. CDR3 loop: CASSPRPSGLFYEQYF. CDR3 sequence (DNA): TGTGCCAGCTCACCACGTCCTAGCGGATTATTTTACGAGCAGTACTTC.

This clonotype has only a few counts. J is TRBJ1-2 and V is TRBV20-1; no definite D call. Germline V gene lookup returns CDR1 DFQATT and CDR2 SNEGSKA (reference sequence). V was shortened by 0 bases and J by 4 bases, with 9 bases between the two germline ends. CDR3 size: 13 residues. Here the CDR3 DNA reads TGCAGTGCTAGAGAGTTTTCTCCCTATGGCTACACCTTC. Protein: CSAREFSPYGYTF.

A few counts support this clonotype. A much bigger clone sits one base away, suggesting this may be a read error. J is TRBJ2-1 and V is TRBV28, with D hard to call. Germline CDR1 MDHEN, CDR2 SYDVKM. Between the trimmed V and J ends, which lost 0 bases and 7 bases, there was a span of 1 base. This CDR3 is 11 amino acids long. In DNA form, the CDR3 reads TGTGCCAGCAGTTTATGGAATGAGCAGTTCTTC. This gives the protein CASSLWNEQFF.

There are a few counts of this clonotype. V usage is TRBV5-6 and J usage is TRBJ2-1; D may be TRBD2 (5 bases). V lost 2 bases and J lost 5, with 17 bases in between. This CDR3 has 16 residues. The V gene's germline CDR1 is SGHDT and CDR2 YYEEEE. CDR3: CASSFQLSLRDNEQFF. The CDR3 DNA is TGTGCCAGCAGCTTTCAATTGTCGTTGCGGGACAATGAGCAGTTCTTC. Combining the CDR3 with reference TRBV5-6 and TRBJ2-1 gives the whole variable domain DAGVTQSPTHLIKTRGQQVTLRCSPKSGHDTVSWYQQALGQGPQFIFQYYEEEERQRGNFPDRFSGHQFPNYSSELNVNALLLGDSALYLCASSFQLSLRDNEQFFGPGTRLTVL.

This clonotype was seen repeatedly, ten times or more. The rearrangement uses TRBV7-2 and TRBJ2-2, with no clear D. Trimming removed 6 bases at V and 2 bases at J, with 4 bases between. This CDR3 spans 12 amino acids. CDR1 and CDR2 from the germline V gene are SGHTA and FQGNSA. The DNA for the CDR3 is TGTGCCAGCAGTTATAACACCGGGGAGCTGTTTTTT. Its protein product is CASSYNTGELFF.

Details on this clonotype: One junction end does not reproduce the germline sequence, and a read error may be involved. This chain joins TRBV7-3 and TRBJ1-1, with D unclear. Germline V CDR1 and CDR2: SGHTA, FQGTGA. The CDR3 totals 14 residues. This CDR3 reads CASSLTGRVDEALF. The CDR3 coding sequence is TGTGCCAGCAGCTTAACGGGCCGGGTTGATGAAGCTCTCTTT.

This sequence joins TRBV24-1 and TRBJ2-3, with D possibly being TRBD1 or TRBD2 (5 bases each). V was trimmed by 0 bases and J by 8 bases, leaving 11 bases between them. The CDR3 sequence is 14 residues long. Germline V gene sequence: CDR1 KGHDR, CDR2 SFDVKD. The CDR3 is CATSDLYQGATQYF. CDR3 DNA sequence: TGTGCCACCAGTGATTTGTACCAGGGAGCTACGCAGTATTTT.

This clonotype was recorded many times. The chain joins TRBV12-3 or TRBV12-4 to TRBJ1-6, with D possibly matching TRBD1 (6 bases). With 4 bases removed from V and 10 bases from J, the gap between germline ends came to 14 bases. There are 14 residues in the CDR3. This CDR3 reads CASSSTGSQSPLHF. For the CDR3, the DNA is TGTGCCAGCAGTTCGACAGGTTCCCAGTCACCCCTCCACTTT.

This clonotype was recorded at least ten times. This chain joins TRBV12-3 or TRBV12-4 and TRBJ2-2; 7 nucleotides match TRBD1. J was trimmed by 5 bases and V by 2 bases; bases with no gene match: 5. This CDR3 is built from 15 residues. CDR3 DNA sequence: TGTGCCAGCAGTTTACGAGGGGGCGGGACCGGGGAGCTGTTTTTT. It specifies CASSLRGGGTGELFF.

This clonotype was observed a handful of times. The chain recombines TRBV20-1 with TRBJ1-2; a possible D gene is TRBD1 (6 bases). V was cut by 6 bases and J by 5 bases, with 16 bases left in between. The V gene's germline CDR1 is DFQATT and CDR2 SNEGSKA (reference sequence). The CDR3 totals 13 residues. The CDR3 nucleotides read TGCAGTGCCAGCCCCCGGGGGCGGTATGGCTACACCTTC. It encodes CSASPRGRYGYTF.

This clonotype showed up many times. The V and J genes are TRBV28 and TRBJ2-5; D possibly corresponds to TRBD1 (6 bases). V lost 5 bases and J lost 5, with 15 bases in between. CDR3 size: 14 residues. Germline CDR1 is MDHEN and CDR2 is SYDVKM. Here the CDR3 reads CASSLRQVGETQYF. Here the CDR3 DNA reads TGTGCCAGCAGTCTAAGACAGGTGGGGGAGACCCAGTACTTC.

The chain employs TRBV20-1 and TRBJ2-7; D is unresolved. Germline loops: CDR1 DFQATT, CDR2 SNEGSKA (reference sequence). V was shortened by 3 bases and J by 0 bases, with 12 bases between the two germline ends. CDR3 length: 14 amino acids. The CDR3 here is CSARRKENSYEQYF. CDR3 in DNA: TGCAGTGCTAGGAGGAAAGAAAACTCCTACGAGCAGTACTTC.

This clonotype was found many times. The V and J genes are TRBV7-9 and TRBJ1-1; D gene uncertain. The CDR3 is 13 residues long. Germline CDR1 and CDR2: SEHNR and FQNEAQ (reference sequence). With 1 base removed from V and 7 bases from J, the gap between germline ends came to 10 bases. In nucleotides, the CDR3 is TGTGCCAGCAGCTTAGAGTTGCTCAATGAAGCTTTCTTT. Translated: CASSLELLNEAFF.

This clonotype was detected many times. This chain links TRBV20-1 with TRBJ2-1; no clear D. This CDR3 has 15 amino acids. From germline, CDR1 is DFQATT and CDR2 SNEGSKA (reference sequence). V lost 7 bases to trimming and J lost 7 bases, with 23 bases between them. CDR3 in amino acids: CSVRLGWPQNNEQFF. In DNA form, the CDR3 reads TGCAGTGTTCGCCTCGGGTGGCCCCAAAATAATGAGCAGTTCTTC.

The rearrangement joins TRBV7-9 to TRBJ2-7; TRBD1 aligns across 8 bases. Germline CDR1 reads SEHNR; CDR2 reads FQNEAQ (reference sequence). The CDR3 extends over 17 amino acids. V lost 2 bases and J lost 0; bases outside the gene matches: 9. DNA for the CDR3: TGTGCCAGCAGCTTATTCCAGGGGGCTTTAAGCTCCTACGAGCAGTACTTC. Amino acids: CASSLFQGALSSYEQYF.

The rearrangement uses TRBV3-1 and TRBJ1-6, with 7 bases fitting TRBD1. Trimming at V came to 4 bases and at J to 0 bases, leaving 9 bases not matched to a gene. This CDR3 is built from 18 residues. The germline V gene encodes CDR1 LGHDT and CDR2 YNNKEL (reference sequence). The CDR3 loop reads CASSRYRGQSSYNSPLHF. The CDR3 nucleotides are TGTGCCAGCAGCCGCTACAGGGGACAGAGCTCCTATAATTCACCCCTCCACTTT.

This clonotype was observed at least ten times. V gene TRBV5-1 combines with J gene TRBJ1-1; D may be TRBD1 (5 bases). From germline, CDR1 is SGHRS and CDR2 YFSETQ. The CDR3 sequence is 14 residues long. The V end lost 5 bases, the J end lost 3 bases, and 14 bases lay between the germline ends. CDR3 protein: CASRRVRGDTEAFF. The CDR3 coding sequence is TGCGCCAGCAGGAGAGTCCGAGGGGACACTGAAGCTTTCTTT.

With regard to this clonotype: A read error may explain this, as a much larger clone is one base away. This rearrangement joins TRBV27 to TRBJ2-7; perhaps D is TRBD1 or TRBD2 (5 bases each). The length of the CDR3 is 14 residues. The germline CDR1 and CDR2 sequences are MNHEY and SMNVEV (reference sequence). The DNA of the CDR3 is TGTGCCTGCAGTTTGGGACGGGTCCCCTACGAGCAGTACTTC. Its translation: CACSLGRVPYEQYF.

The table lists this clonotype with many counts. The chain couples TRBV27 to TRBJ1-1; no definite D call. CDR1 and CDR2 (germline): MNHEY, SMNVEV (reference sequence). CDR3 length: 12 residues. V was trimmed by 6 bases and J by 6 bases, leaving 11 bases between them. The CDR3 is CASSIMGAEAFF. The CDR3 nucleotides read TGTGCCAGCAGCATAATGGGCGCTGAAGCTTTCTTT.

This clonotype appeared many times. The gene calls are TRBV28 and TRBJ2-1; 14 nucleotides agree with TRBD2. Germline assignment: CDR1 MDHEN and CDR2 SYDVKM. The J segment lost 8 bases and the V segment lost 4 bases, leaving 13 bases of the junction unmatched. The CDR3 runs to 18 residues. The CDR3 coding sequence is TGTGCCAGCAGTTCCCATTTGGGACTAGCGGGAGCAGGGGATGAGCAGTTCTTC. Translation gives CASSSHLGLAGAGDEQFF.

This chain uses TRBV4-1 with TRBJ2-3; D not resolved. Trimming pared 1 base from V and 3 bases from J, leaving 11 bases between. Per the germline V gene, CDR1 is MGHRA and CDR2 is YSYEKL. The CDR3 loop spans 15 amino acids. The CDR3 nucleotides are TGCGCCAGCAGCCAAGGTCGGTTCGGTACAGATACGCAGTATTTT. Amino acids: CASSQGRFGTDTQYF.

V is TRBV14 and J is TRBJ2-5; 9 bases are a match to TRBD2. Trimming at V came to 2 bases and at J to 4 bases, leaving 5 bases not matched to a gene. Germline V gene sequence: CDR1 SGHDN, CDR2 FVKESK. This CDR3 is built from 15 residues. The CDR3 protein is CASSQRAGGRETQYF. DNA for the CDR3: TGTGCCAGCAGCCAACGGGCGGGGGGGCGAGAGACCCAGTACTTC.